Listed below are T cell receptor beta chains from one sample, sequenced in a study of cytomegalovirus exposure and HLA in healthy donors. Libraries were prepared by immunoSEQ multiplex PCR; TCRdb keeps only in-frame clonotypes and omits some of them. The table lists about 150,000 clones, roughly 83% of them singletons. Input material: PBMCs. These receptor sequences come from a human donor in good health. Each CDR3 is given with its conserved first and last residue. The D gene is left open where the match is weak. Some rows have no size entry. The others give once, few or many, or a class for an expanded clone.

cdr3_aa: CASSTSQTRNYGYPF; cdr3_nt: TGTGCCAGCAGTACCAGCCAGACGAGGAACTATGGCTACCCCTTC; d_call: .; clone_size: .; v_call: TRBV6-5; j_call: TRBJ1-2
cdr3_aa: CASSLTGGEAFF; cdr3_nt: TGTGCCAGCAGCCTGACAGGGGGTGAAGCTTTCTTT; d_call: TRBD1; clone_size: .; v_call: TRBV5-4; j_call: TRBJ1-1
cdr3_aa: CASSSGTGAGDTQYF; cdr3_nt: TGTGCCAGCAGCTCCGGGACAGGGGCCGGCGATACGCAGTATTTT; d_call: TRBD1; clone_size: .; v_call: TRBV5-6; j_call: TRBJ2-3
cdr3_aa: CASSHGQGFNEQYF; cdr3_nt: TGTGCCAGCAGCCATGGACAGGGGTTCAACGAGCAGTACTTC; d_call: TRBD1; clone_size: .; v_call: TRBV7-7; j_call: TRBJ2-7
cdr3_aa: CASSLDRGYEQYF; cdr3_nt: TGTGCCAGCAGCTTAGACAGGGGCTACGAGCAGTACTTC; d_call: .; clone_size: .; v_call: TRBV11-2; j_call: TRBJ2-7
cdr3_aa: CASSPHGATGELFF; cdr3_nt: TGTGCCAGCAGCCCGCATGGGGCTACCGGGGAGCTGTTTTTT; d_call: .; clone_size: .; v_call: TRBV7-2; j_call: TRBJ2-2
cdr3_aa: CASSFLEGYNEQFF; cdr3_nt: TGTGCCAGCAGCTTTTTGGAGGGCTACAATGAGCAGTTCTTC; d_call: .; clone_size: .; v_call: TRBV11-2; j_call: TRBJ2-1
cdr3_aa: CASSDSYEQYF; cdr3_nt: TGTGCCAGCAGTGACAGCTACGAGCAGTACTTC; d_call: .; clone_size: few; v_call: TRBV2; j_call: TRBJ2-7
cdr3_aa: CASMRGLETQYF; cdr3_nt: TGTGCCAGCATGAGGGGGTTAGAGACCCAGTACTTC; d_call: .; clone_size: .; v_call: TRBV6-1; j_call: TRBJ2-5
cdr3_aa: CASSSPGGTEAFF; cdr3_nt: TGTGCCAGCAGCTCTCCAGGGGGCACTGAAGCTTTCTTT; d_call: TRBD1; clone_size: .; v_call: TRBV7-9; j_call: TRBJ1-1
cdr3_aa: CASSPVNSNYGYTF; cdr3_nt: TGTGCCAGCAGTCCGGTCAACAGTAACTATGGCTACACCTTC; d_call: .; clone_size: .; v_call: TRBV27; j_call: TRBJ1-2
cdr3_aa: CATRPPASGINTQYF; cdr3_nt: TGTGCCACCCGACCCCCGGCTAGCGGGATAAATACGCAGTATTTT; d_call: TRBD2; clone_size: once; v_call: TRBV7-2; j_call: TRBJ2-3
cdr3_aa: CAIFSGSRNEQFF; cdr3_nt: TGTGCCATCTTCAGCGGGAGTCGCAATGAGCAGTTCTTC; d_call: TRBD2; clone_size: few; v_call: TRBV10-3; j_call: TRBJ2-1
cdr3_aa: CASRKTPRSTGELFF; cdr3_nt: TGTGCCAGTAGAAAAACACCTAGGAGCACCGGGGAGCTGTTTTTT; d_call: .; clone_size: .; v_call: TRBV19; j_call: TRBJ2-2
cdr3_aa: CASRRTGYSYEQYF; cdr3_nt: TGTGCCAGCAGGCGGACAGGGTACTCCTACGAGCAGTACTTC; d_call: TRBD1; clone_size: .; v_call: TRBV6-5; j_call: TRBJ2-7
cdr3_aa: CASSGVGEDGDEQFF; cdr3_nt: TGTGCCAGCAGTGGAGTGGGAGAGGATGGCGATGAGCAGTTCTTC; d_call: .; clone_size: once; v_call: TRBV25-1; j_call: TRBJ2-1
cdr3_aa: CASRKLAGVVADTQYF; cdr3_nt: TGTGCCAGCAGGAAACTAGCGGGAGTAGTAGCAGATACGCAGTATTTT; d_call: TRBD2; clone_size: .; v_call: TRBV28; j_call: TRBJ2-3
cdr3_aa: CASRSDSVNYGYTF; cdr3_nt: TGTGCCAGCAGGTCGGACAGCGTAAACTATGGCTACACCTTC; d_call: .; clone_size: once; v_call: TRBV5-5; j_call: TRBJ1-2
cdr3_aa: CASSLPAETQYF; cdr3_nt: TGTGCCAGCAGCTTGCCAGCGGAGACCCAGTACTTC; d_call: .; clone_size: .; v_call: TRBV7-2; j_call: TRBJ2-5
cdr3_aa: CASRIQGEGYTF; cdr3_nt: TGTGCCAGCAGGATTCAGGGGGAAGGCTACACCTTC; d_call: TRBD1; clone_size: medium-sized; v_call: TRBV28; j_call: TRBJ1-2
cdr3_aa: CSSSTGTDNEKLFF; cdr3_nt: TGTTCCAGCAGCACCGGGACAGATAATGAAAAACTGTTTTTT; d_call: TRBD1; clone_size: .; v_call: TRBV7-9; j_call: TRBJ1-4
cdr3_aa: CASSLGHPNTEAFF; cdr3_nt: TGTGCCAGCAGCTTGGGTCATCCGAACACTGAAGCTTTCTTT; d_call: .; clone_size: once; v_call: TRBV5-6; j_call: TRBJ1-1
cdr3_aa: CASSLERLTDTQYF; cdr3_nt: TGTGCCAGCAGCTTAGAGCGGCTCACAGATACGCAGTATTTT; d_call: .; clone_size: .; v_call: TRBV7-2; j_call: TRBJ2-3
cdr3_aa: CATTRGPTLSYEQYF; cdr3_nt: TGTGCCACCACACGGGGTCCAACCCTTTCCTACGAGCAGTACTTC; d_call: .; clone_size: .; v_call: TRBV28; j_call: TRBJ2-7
cdr3_aa: CASSLAGEGTGELFF; cdr3_nt: TGCGCCAGCAGCTTAGCGGGAGAGGGCACCGGGGAGCTGTTTTTT; d_call: TRBD2; clone_size: .; v_call: TRBV5-1; j_call: TRBJ2-2
cdr3_aa: CAWSARGGLPYSYEQYF; cdr3_nt: TGTGCCTGGAGTGCTAGAGGCGGTTTGCCTTACTCCTACGAGCAGTACTTC; d_call: .; clone_size: .; v_call: TRBV30; j_call: TRBJ2-7
cdr3_aa: CASSRQGRTDTQYF; cdr3_nt: TGTGCCAGCAGTCGACAGGGCCGTACAGATACGCAGTATTTT; d_call: TRBD1; clone_size: .; v_call: TRBV27; j_call: TRBJ2-3
cdr3_aa: CASSPGLADLYEQYF; cdr3_nt: TGTGCCAGCAGCCCGGGACTAGCGGACCTCTACGAGCAGTACTTC; d_call: TRBD2; clone_size: .; v_call: TRBV5-5; j_call: TRBJ2-7
cdr3_aa: CASSAGQPSNQPQHF; cdr3_nt: TGTGCCAGTAGCGCGGGACAGCCGAGCAATCAGCCCCAGCATTTT; d_call: TRBD1; clone_size: .; v_call: TRBV19; j_call: TRBJ1-5
cdr3_aa: CASSPTVTYGYTF; cdr3_nt: TGTGCCAGCAGTCCTACGGTTACCTATGGCTACACCTTC; d_call: .; clone_size: .; v_call: TRBV27; j_call: TRBJ1-2
cdr3_aa: CASSPGQGFYGYTF; cdr3_nt: TGTGCCAGCAGCCCAGGACAGGGGTTCTATGGCTACACCTTC; d_call: TRBD1; clone_size: .; v_call: TRBV7-6; j_call: TRBJ1-2
cdr3_aa: CASSRGQGWTTDTQYF; cdr3_nt: TGTGCCAGCAGCCGGGGACAGGGGTGGACCACAGATACGCAGTATTTT; d_call: TRBD1; clone_size: .; v_call: TRBV5-6; j_call: TRBJ2-3
cdr3_aa: CAGGMVGRYNEQFF; cdr3_nt: TGTGCCGGGGGCATGGTGGGACGGTACAATGAGCAGTTCTTC; d_call: .; clone_size: once; v_call: TRBV30; j_call: TRBJ2-1
cdr3_aa: CASSLTSGSIHYEQYF; cdr3_nt: TGTGCCAGTAGTTTGACTAGCGGGAGCATTCACTACGAGCAGTACTTC; d_call: TRBD2; clone_size: .; v_call: TRBV19; j_call: TRBJ2-7
cdr3_aa: CASSEYSQDRRWIQYF; cdr3_nt: TGTGCCAGCAGTGAATATTCCCAGGACAGGAGGTGGATTCAGTACTTC; d_call: TRBD1; clone_size: .; v_call: TRBV25-1; j_call: TRBJ2-4
cdr3_aa: CASSPPGQKTYGYTF; cdr3_nt: TGTGCCAGTTCTCCGCCTGGACAGAAGACCTATGGCTACACCTTC; d_call: .; clone_size: .; v_call: TRBV28; j_call: TRBJ1-2
cdr3_aa: CASSPPKGLPNYGYTF; cdr3_nt: TGTGCCAGCTCACCACCTAAGGGACTTCCTAACTATGGCTACACCTTC; d_call: .; clone_size: .; v_call: TRBV18; j_call: TRBJ1-2
cdr3_aa: CASSGEVSSGISPEQFF; cdr3_nt: TGTGCCAGCAGCGGAGAGGTTTCTAGCGGGATTTCGCCTGAGCAGTTCTTC; d_call: TRBD2; clone_size: .; v_call: TRBV7-6; j_call: TRBJ2-1
cdr3_aa: CASSFGTPLTDTQYF; cdr3_nt: TGCGCCAGCAGCTTCGGGACTCCCCTCACAGATACGCAGTATTTT; d_call: .; clone_size: once; v_call: TRBV5-1; j_call: TRBJ2-3
cdr3_aa: CASFDRQPYEQYF; cdr3_nt: TGCGCCAGCTTCGACAGGCAGCCCTACGAGCAGTACTTC; d_call: .; clone_size: .; v_call: TRBV10-2; j_call: TRBJ2-7
cdr3_aa: CASSSRTGVNTGELFF; cdr3_nt: TGTGCCAGCAGTTCCCGGACAGGGGTGAACACCGGGGAGCTGTTTTTT; d_call: TRBD1; clone_size: .; v_call: TRBV27; j_call: TRBJ2-2
cdr3_aa: CASYPAGVDNEQFF; cdr3_nt: TGTGCCAGCTACCCAGCGGGAGTTGACAATGAGCAGTTCTTC; d_call: TRBD2; clone_size: .; v_call: TRBV5-4; j_call: TRBJ2-1
cdr3_aa: CASRFNLWTGGTDSNQPQHF; cdr3_nt: TGTGCCAGTAGATTCAATCTCTGGACAGGGGGCACGGATAGCAATCAGCCCCAGCATTTT; d_call: TRBD1; clone_size: once; v_call: TRBV19; j_call: TRBJ1-5
cdr3_aa: CASTQQGASPNYGYTF; cdr3_nt: TGTGCCAGCACTCAACAGGGGGCATCACCTAACTATGGCTACACCTTC; d_call: TRBD1; clone_size: .; v_call: TRBV28; j_call: TRBJ1-2
cdr3_aa: CASSLWTGTGSSPLHF; cdr3_nt: TGTGCCAGCAGCTTGTGGACCGGGACAGGGAGTTCACCCCTCCACTTT; d_call: TRBD1; clone_size: .; v_call: TRBV5-6; j_call: TRBJ1-6
cdr3_aa: CAWSMDRGDYGYTF; cdr3_nt: TGTGCCTGGTCCATGGACAGGGGTGACTATGGCTACACCTTC; d_call: TRBD1; clone_size: once; v_call: TRBV30; j_call: TRBJ1-2
cdr3_aa: CSVNTGNTEAFF; cdr3_nt: TGCAGCGTTAACACGGGGAACACTGAAGCTTTCTTT; d_call: .; clone_size: .; v_call: TRBV29-1; j_call: TRBJ1-1
cdr3_aa: CASSPGSHNQPQHF; cdr3_nt: TGTGCCAGCAGCCCCGGGTCGCATAATCAGCCCCAGCATTTT; d_call: .; clone_size: .; v_call: TRBV4-2; j_call: TRBJ1-5
cdr3_aa: CASRTAGTSTEAFF; cdr3_nt: TGTGCCAGCAGGACCGCAGGGACATCCACTGAAGCTTTCTTT; d_call: .; clone_size: .; v_call: TRBV6-1; j_call: TRBJ1-1
cdr3_aa: CASSATTLGSTEAFF; cdr3_nt: TGTGCCAGCAGCGCGACTACCTTGGGGTCCACTGAAGCTTTCTTT; d_call: .; clone_size: once; v_call: TRBV9; j_call: TRBJ1-1